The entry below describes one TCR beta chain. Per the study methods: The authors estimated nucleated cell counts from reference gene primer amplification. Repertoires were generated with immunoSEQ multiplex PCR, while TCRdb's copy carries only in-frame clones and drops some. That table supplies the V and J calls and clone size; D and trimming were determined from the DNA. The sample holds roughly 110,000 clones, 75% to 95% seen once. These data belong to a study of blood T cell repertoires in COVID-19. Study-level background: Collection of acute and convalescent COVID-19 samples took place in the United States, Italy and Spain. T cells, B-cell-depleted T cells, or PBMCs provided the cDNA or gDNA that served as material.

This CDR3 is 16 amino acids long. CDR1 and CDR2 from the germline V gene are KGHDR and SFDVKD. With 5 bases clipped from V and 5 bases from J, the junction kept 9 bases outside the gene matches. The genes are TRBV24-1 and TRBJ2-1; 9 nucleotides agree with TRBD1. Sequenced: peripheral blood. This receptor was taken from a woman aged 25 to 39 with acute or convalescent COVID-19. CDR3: CATSGSPGQGDNEQFF. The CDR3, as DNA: TGTGCCACCAGTGGCTCACCGGGACAGGGAGACAATGAGCAGTTCTTC.